This TCR beta chain was sequenced during a study of neurological immune-mediated disorders. This clonotype was seen many times. V shed 5 bases, J shed 5 bases, and the junction held 16 bases outside the gene matches. There are 16 residues in the CDR3. The germline V gene has CDR1 DFQATT and CDR2 SNEGSKA (reference sequence). Using its own MiXCR run on the 5' RACE reads, TCRdb lists one record per CDR3 protein. The sample holds 90,000 to 150,000 distinct CDR3 sequences, more than 2.5% seen once. The sequence was collected from a woman under 40 with multiple sclerosis. The chain couples TRBV20-1 to TRBJ2-5; the match to TRBD1 covers 8 bases. Material: PBMCs. The CDR3 sequence is CSARSGDRGDGETQYF. The CDR3 DNA reads TGCAGTGCTCGGAGCGGAGACAGGGGAGACGGCGAGACCCAGTACTTC.